These T cell receptor beta chains were read from a single sample in a study of Graves' ophthalmopathy and Graves' hyperthyroidism. TCRdb redid the calling of the multiplex PCR reads with MiXCR, one entry per CDR3 protein. The sample has around 1.1 million distinct CDR3 sequences; roughly two fifths are singletons. Input material: peripheral blood or thyroid tissue (not recorded which). Receptors were obtained from an adult man with Graves' hyperthyroidism. Each CDR3 is given with its conserved first and last residue. The order of the fields is V gene, J gene, clone size, D gene, CDR3 protein, CDR3 DNA. A D gene is named only where the DNA matches it firmly. Expanded clones are given a class, and other clones once, few, many or no size at all.

TRBV5-6	TRBJ2-7	many	.	CASSLLGTRDYEQYF	TGTGCCAGCAGCTTGCTCGGGACAAGGGATTACGAGCAGTACTTC
TRBV11-2	TRBJ1-2	.	TRBD1	CASSLPNRGGYGYTF	TGTGCCAGCAGCTTACCTAACAGGGGTGGTTATGGCTACACCTTC
TRBV27	TRBJ1-2	few	.	CASRAEADYGYTF	TGTGCCAGCAGGGCAGAAGCGGACTATGGCTACACCTTC
TRBV2	TRBJ1-6	once	TRBD1	CASSPGDRPLGSYNSPLHF	TGTGCCAGCTCACCCGGGGACAGGCCACTTGGCTCCTATAATTCACCCCTCCACTTT
TRBV6-6	TRBJ1-1	.	.	CASTQRGVGGGNTEAFF	TGTGCCAGCACCCAAAGGGGCGTGGGGGGTGGAAACACTGAAGCTTTCTTT
TRBV28	TRBJ2-2	.	.	CASSFLTATGELFF	TGTGCCAGCAGTTTTCTTACAGCAACCGGGGAGCTGTTTTTT
TRBV7-6	TRBJ2-6	.	.	CASSLVETGANVLTF	TGTGCCAGCAGCTTAGTCGAGACAGGGGCCAACGTCCTGACTTTC
TRBV7-9	TRBJ1-4	.	TRBD1	CASSSHRGAFEKLFF	TGTGCCAGCAGCTCTCACAGGGGGGCGTTCGAAAAACTGTTTTTT
TRBV2	TRBJ1-5	.	.	CASRGGTSGQPQHF	TGTGCCAGCAGAGGAGGGACCTCCGGCCAGCCCCAGCATTTT
TRBV5-6	TRBJ1-1	many	.	CASSLGQDKAFF	TGTGCCAGCAGCTTGGGTCAGGATAAAGCTTTCTTT
TRBV5-6	TRBJ2-5	.	.	CASSATVGTNNGETQYF	TGTGCCAGCAGCGCTACCGTCGGGACGAACAACGGGGAGACCCAGTACTTC
TRBV20-1	TRBJ1-5	many	TRBD1	CSATRTGNNQPQHF	TGCAGTGCCACTAGGACAGGGAACAATCAGCCCCAGCATTTT
TRBV10-3	TRBJ1-2	.	TRBD1	CAIRIPSTPGQGKYGYTF	TGTGCCATCAGGATCCCTTCCACACCGGGACAGGGGAAGTATGGCTACACCTTC
TRBV12-3/TRBV12-4	TRBJ2-7	many	TRBD1	CASTRDRVEQYF	TGTGCCAGCACTCGGGACAGGGTCGAGCAGTACTTC
TRBV7-2	TRBJ2-5	many	TRBD1	CASSPEDRESGETQYF	TGTGCCAGCAGCCCGGAGGACAGGGAGAGCGGTGAGACCCAGTACTTC
TRBV25-1	TRBJ1-4	.	.	CASSEGTVANEKLFF	TGTGCCAGCAGCGAAGGGACCGTAGCTAATGAAAAACTGTTTTTT
TRBV15	TRBJ1-5	.	.	CATSRDLGPQPQHF	TGTGCCACCAGCAGAGATTTGGGGCCTCAGCCCCAGCATTTT
TRBV20-1	TRBJ1-5	.	.	CSAIYFAGNNQPQHF	TGCAGTGCTATTTATTTTGCAGGGAACAATCAGCCCCAGCATTTT
TRBV7-2	TRBJ1-5	many	TRBD1	CASSTGTANQPQHF	TGTGCCAGCAGTACCGGGACAGCAAATCAGCCCCAGCATTTT
TRBV20-1	TRBJ1-4	.	.	CSARITTNEKLFF	TGCAGTGCGCGGATTACAACTAATGAAAAACTGTTTTTT
TRBV20-1	TRBJ1-2	.	.	CSAQGLSGYTF	TGCAGTGCGCAGGGACTAAGCGGCTACACCTTC
TRBV12-3/TRBV12-4	TRBJ1-6	many	.	CASSGGSSPLHF	TGTGCCAGCAGTGGAGGGAGTTCACCCCTCCACTTT
TRBV4-2	TRBJ1-2	.	.	CASSQDTGTTNYGYTF	TGTGCCAGCAGCCAAGATACGGGGACAACTAACTATGGCTACACCTTC
TRBV4-1	TRBJ1-1	many	.	CASSQDIGSMNTEAFF	TGCGCCAGCAGCCAAGATATTGGCAGCATGAACACTGAAGCTTTCTTT
TRBV2	TRBJ2-7	many	.	CASKVGPDEQYF	TGTGCCAGCAAGGTGGGACCGGATGAGCAGTACTTC
TRBV7-2	TRBJ2-5	.	TRBD2	CASGPSGENLQETQYF	TGTGCCAGCGGGCCTAGCGGGGAAAATTTGCAAGAGACCCAGTACTTC
TRBV7-8	TRBJ2-6	few	TRBD1	CASSQRTGPRESGANVLTF	TGCGCCAGCAGCCAGAGGACAGGCCCGCGCGAGTCTGGGGCCAACGTCCTGACTTTC
TRBV28	TRBJ2-7	.	.	CASSSRVPYF	TGTGCCAGCAGTTCAAGAGTGCCGTACTTC
TRBV11-2	TRBJ1-1	many	.	CASSLWQMNTEAFF	TGTGCCAGCAGCTTATGGCAGATGAACACTGAAGCTTTCTTT
TRBV10-3	TRBJ2-5	many	.	CAISDTKAGTQYF	TGTGCCATCAGTGATACTAAGGCGGGGACCCAGTACTTC
TRBV2	TRBJ2-3	few	TRBD2	CASSVLAGALDTQYF	TGTGCCAGCAGTGTATTGGCGGGAGCATTAGATACGCAGTATTTT
TRBV15	TRBJ1-2	many	.	CATSSTVSGGYTF	TGTGCCACCAGCAGTACAGTTTCGGGTGGCTACACCTTC
TRBV14	TRBJ1-3	.	.	CASSHRGSSGSTIYF	TGTGCCAGCAGCCACCGGGGGAGCTCTGGAAGCACCATATATTTT
TRBV24-1	TRBJ2-7	many	TRBD1	CATSGPSQGANTYEQYF	TGTGCCACCAGTGGCCCCTCACAGGGGGCGAACACCTACGAGCAGTACTTC
TRBV27	TRBJ1-5	.	.	CASSLLSRVGNQPQHF	TGTGCCAGCAGTTTACTATCCAGGGTGGGCAATCAGCCCCAGCATTTT
TRBV12-3/TRBV12-4	TRBJ1-3	.	.	CASSLIKGQNTIYF	TGTGCCAGCAGTTTGATTAAAGGGCAAAACACCATATATTTT
TRBV7-9	TRBJ2-2	once	.	CASSFGTTPGSCFF	.
TRBV20-1	TRBJ2-7	many	TRBD2	CSARDPERDYEQYF	TGCAGTGCTAGAGATCCGGAGCGGGACTACGAGCAGTACTTC
TRBV5-1	TRBJ2-7	.	.	CASSLVTGYEQYF	TGCGCCAGCAGCTTGGTCACAGGATACGAGCAGTACTTC
TRBV5-1	TRBJ1-5	many	.	CASSQPVAEDNQPQHF	TGCGCCAGCAGCCAGCCCGTTGCGGAAGACAATCAGCCCCAGCATTTT
TRBV10-2	TRBJ1-6	.	.	CASSEPGDRGSPLHF	TGCGCCAGCAGTGAGCCGGGGGATAGGGGGTCACCCCTCCACTTT
TRBV2	TRBJ1-2	once	.	CASSAGRDGYTF	TGTGCCAGCAGTGCGGGGAGAGACGGCTACACCTTC
TRBV29-1	TRBJ1-2	many	TRBD1	CSVEDRQGHGYTF	TGCAGCGTTGAAGATCGACAGGGGCATGGCTACACCTTC
TRBV10-3	TRBJ1-1	.	.	CAISEAISREAFF	TGTGCCATCAGTGAGGCCATATCGCGTGAAGCTTTCTTT
TRBV10-3	TRBJ2-3	once	.	CAISERAKTDTQYF	TGTGCCATCAGTGAGAGGGCGAAAACAGATACGCAGTATTTT
TRBV9	TRBJ1-1	.	.	CASKRGLAGGTEAFF	TGTGCCAGCAAGAGGGGACTAGCGGGAGGAACTGAAGCTTTCTTT
TRBV29-1	TRBJ1-2	.	.	CSLEGSVRSYTF	TGCAGTTTAGAAGGGTCAGTCAGAAGCTACACCTTC
TRBV7-2	TRBJ2-5	many	.	CASSSSGVQETQYF	TGTGCCAGCAGCTCGAGTGGGGTACAAGAGACCCAGTACTTC
TRBV12-3/TRBV12-4	TRBJ2-7	many	.	CASSLPPGNTYEQYF	TGTGCCAGCAGTTTGCCTCCAGGGAACACCTACGAGCAGTACTTC
TRBV14	TRBJ2-5	many	.	CASSHDLGNQETQYF	TGTGCCAGCAGCCATGACTTGGGGAACCAAGAGACCCAGTACTTC
TRBV14	TRBJ2-7	.	TRBD1	CASSQDLGQASYEQYF	TGTGCCAGCAGCCAAGATCTGGGACAGGCCAGCTACGAGCAGTACTTC
TRBV6-5	TRBJ1-2	.	TRBD1	CASSYSISTGDKNGYTF	TGTGCCAGCAGTTACTCGATCTCGACAGGGGATAAGAATGGCTACACCTTC
TRBV12-3/TRBV12-4	TRBJ1-1	.	.	CASSGSVGRTEAFF	TGTGCCAGCAGTGGCTCCGTCGGGCGCACTGAAGCTTTCTTT